The 17 T cell receptor beta chains below were found in one sample sequenced in a study of blood T cell repertoires in COVID-19. The method was immunoSEQ multiplex PCR; TCRdb's version includes in-frame clones alone and lacks a portion of them. Of more than 300,000 clones in the sample, 90% were seen once. Input material: PBMCs or T cells enriched from blood (not recorded which). All receptors come from a woman aged 30 to 39 who had been exposed to COVID-19.

The rearrangement uses TRBV3-1 (or the pseudogene TRBV3-2) and TRBJ2-3; TRBD2 might be the D (7 bases). Trimming removed 2 bases at V and 1 base at J, with 28 bases between. Germline V gives CDR1 LGHDT, CDR2 YNNKEL (reference sequence). CDR3 size: 21 residues. The CDR3 spells CASSQIRGGGPGRIRTDTQYF. CDR3 DNA: TGTGCCAGCAGCCAAATACGGGGCGGGGGCCCAGGGCGAATCCGCACAGATACGCAGTATTTT.

This clone was seen a handful of times. The chain employs TRBV5-1 and TRBJ2-3, with D possibly being TRBD1 (6 bases). The V gene's germline CDR1 is SGHRS and CDR2 YFSETQ. V dropped 5 bases and J dropped 0 bases, with 10 bases sitting between them. There are 14 residues in the CDR3. The CDR3 DNA reads TGCGCCAGCAGTTCGGACAGAAGCACAGATACGCAGTATTTT. This encodes CASSSDRSTDTQYF.

The chain employs TRBV14 and TRBJ1-2; D gene unclear. Germline CDR1 reads SGHDN; CDR2 reads FVKESK. V was shortened by 4 bases and J by 2 bases, with 5 bases between the two germline ends. The CDR3 covers 12 residues. CDR3 nucleotide sequence: TGTGCCAGCAGCCCGGGGAACTATGGCTACACCTTC. This encodes CASSPGNYGYTF.

The chain carries TRBV30 and TRBJ1-1, with a weak D call TRBD1 (6 bases). CDR3 length: 14 residues. From germline, CDR1 is GTSNPN and CDR2 SVGIG (reference sequence). Between the trimmed V and J ends, which lost 0 bases and 7 bases, there was a span of 15 bases. CDR3: CAWSVDRRRFEAFF. CDR3 DNA: TGTGCCTGGAGTGTAGACAGGAGGAGGTTTGAAGCTTTCTTT.

The chain uses TRBV19 and TRBJ2-7, with 11 bases aligning to TRBD2. V lost 4 bases and J lost 4; bases outside the gene matches: 9. The length of the CDR3 is 16 residues. Per the germline V gene, CDR1 is LNHDA and CDR2 is SQIVND (reference sequence). The CDR3 DNA is TGTGCCAGTAGTACCCTTTCACTAGCGGGGGAATACGAGCAGTACTTC. The encoded protein is CASSTLSLAGEYEQYF.

The V call is TRBV4-1, the J call TRBJ1-2, with a tentative D call TRBD1 (5 bases). The CDR3 is 13 amino acids. The germline CDR1 and CDR2 sequences are MGHRA and YSYEKL. With 1 base removed from V and 6 bases from J, the gap between germline ends came to 9 bases. DNA of the CDR3: TGCGCCAGCAGCCAAGGGGGCAGCCATGGCTACACCTTC. Protein product: CASSQGGSHGYTF.

The rearrangement uses TRBV6-5 and TRBJ2-3; 9 bases map to TRBD2. The CDR3 sequence is 16 residues long. Losses at the gene ends were 4 bases for V and 6 bases for J; bases not matched to a gene: 11. Germline V lookup: CDR1 MNHEY, CDR2 SVGAGI. CDR3 DNA sequence: TGTGCCAGCAGTTTTCGGCGGGGGGGCCCCATCGATACGCAGTATTTT. It specifies CASSFRRGGPIDTQYF.

V gene TRBV7-9 combines with J gene TRBJ2-5, with a tentative D call TRBD2 (5 bases). The CDR3 is made up of 14 amino acids. Germline V gene lookup returns CDR1 SEHNR and CDR2 FQNEAQ (reference sequence). V dropped 5 bases and J dropped 1 base, with 11 bases sitting between them. Written as DNA, the CDR3 is TGTGCCAGCAGCCCCCAGGACTTCCAAGAGACCCAGTACTTC. It yields the protein CASSPQDFQETQYF. The whole variable domain, filled in from reference TRBV7-9 and TRBJ2-5, reads DTGVSQNPRHKITKRGQNVTFRCDPISEHNRLYWYRQTLGQGPEFLTYFQNEAQLEKSRLLSDRFSAERPKGSFSTLEIQRTEQGDSAMYLCASSPQDFQETQYFGPGTRLLVL.

The J gene is TRBJ1-1, the V gene TRBV3-1 (or the pseudogene TRBV3-2), with 7 bases that match TRBD1. V shed 4 bases and J 2 bases; nucleotides not matched to a gene: 13. CDR3 length equals 17 residues. The germline gives CDR1 LGHDT, CDR2 YNNKEL (reference sequence). CDR3 protein: CASSRVPLRQGNTEAFF. CDR3 DNA: TGTGCCAGCAGCCGTGTCCCCCTACGACAGGGAAACACTGAAGCTTTCTTT.

This chain uses TRBV24-1 with TRBJ2-1; tentative D call: TRBD2 (6 bases). This CDR3 region has 16 residues. CDR1 is KGHDR, CDR2 SFDVKD, per germline. Between the trimmed V and J ends, which lost 3 bases and 3 bases, there was a span of 14 bases. The CDR3 nucleotides read TGTGCCACCAGTGATCCGCAGGGAGCGGGCTACAATGAGCAGTTCTTC. Amino acid sequence: CATSDPQGAGYNEQFF.

CDR3 loop: CATRTSGGNTQYF. The CDR3, as DNA: TGTGCCACGCGGACTAGCGGGGGAAATACGCAGTATTTT. V is TRBV3-1 (or the pseudogene TRBV3-2) and J is TRBJ2-3; 13 bases are shared with TRBD2. Germline V lookup: CDR1 LGHDT, CDR2 YNNKEL (reference sequence). The CDR3 consists of 13 residues. J was trimmed by 7 bases and V by 10 bases; bases with no gene match: 5.

V gene TRBV9 combines with J gene TRBJ1-3; possible D gene TRBD1, 6 bases. The CDR3 is made up of 15 amino acids. Deletions cut 4 bases from V and 0 bases from J, with 11 bases between. The germline V gene encodes CDR1 SGDLS and CDR2 YYNGEE. The CDR3 sequence is CASSPGHLSGNTIYF. CDR3 sequence (DNA): TGTGCCAGCAGCCCGGGACATCTCTCTGGAAACACCATATATTTT.

V gene TRBV7-9 combines with J gene TRBJ1-1; 7 bases map to TRBD1. J gave up 6 bases and V 4 bases, and 8 bases lay outside the gene matches. Germline V CDR1 and CDR2: SEHNR, FQNEAQ (reference sequence). The CDR3 is 14 residues long. The CDR3 DNA is TGTGCCAGCAGCTCAGACAGGGTGATCGCTGAAGCTTTCTTT. Translated, it gives CASSSDRVIAEAFF. The variable domain in full, completed from reference TRBV7-9 and TRBJ1-1, reads DTGVSQNPRHKITKRGQNVTFRCDPISEHNRLYWYRQTLGQGPEFLTYFQNEAQLEKSRLLSDRFSAERPKGSFSTLEIQRTEQGDSAMYLCASSSDRVIAEAFFGQGTRLTVV.

The rearrangement uses TRBV30 and TRBJ1-2; 8 bases match TRBD1. CDR1 is GTSNPN and CDR2 is SVGIG in the germline V gene (reference sequence). With 5 bases clipped from V and 8 bases from J, the junction kept 10 bases outside the gene matches. The CDR3 covers 13 residues. The CDR3 here is CAWGEGQGAGYTF. The DNA for the CDR3 is TGTGCCTGGGGAGAGGGCCAGGGGGCCGGCTACACCTTC.

CDR3 residues: CASSRRGGGRITDTQYF. The CDR3 coding sequence is TGTGCCAGCAGCCGCCGAGGCGGGGGGAGAATCACAGATACGCAGTATTTT. This chain links TRBV5-4 with TRBJ2-3, with 8 bases aligning to TRBD2. Germline assignment: CDR1 SGHNT and CDR2 YYREEE (reference sequence). V lost 4 bases and J lost 2; bases outside the gene matches: 12. This CDR3 is built from 17 residues. Using reference TRBV5-4 and TRBJ2-3 for the parts outside the CDR3, the full variable domain is ETGVTQSPTHLIKTRGQQVTLRCSSQSGHNTVSWYQQALGQGPQFIFQYYREEENGRGNFPPRFSGLQFPNYSSELNVNALELDDSALYLCASSRRGGGRITDTQYFGPGTRLTVL.

This clone has more than one count but fewer than ten. The chain uses TRBV24-1 and TRBJ2-1; 9 bases match TRBD2. The CDR3 is made up of 13 amino acids. Germline V CDR1 and CDR2: KGHDR, SFDVKD. The V gene end was trimmed by 7 bases and the J gene end by 8 bases; junction bases not matched to a gene: 5. The CDR3 coding sequence is TGTGCCACCAGGCGGGGGGGCCTCGATGAGCAGTTCTTC. Translating it yields CATRRGGLDEQFF.

The CDR3 sequence is CASRREAYEQYF. CDR3 in DNA: TGTGCCAGCAGGCGGGAAGCCTACGAGCAGTACTTC. This chain joins TRBV2 and TRBJ2-7; D possibly corresponds to TRBD2 (6 bases). Trimming cost V 6 bases and J 2 bases, with 8 bases left between them. This CDR3 region has 12 residues. The germline CDR1 and CDR2 sequences are SNHLY and FYNNEI.